This TCR beta chain was observed in a study of blood T cell repertoires in COVID-19. In the original analysis: Amplified reference gene primers provided the basis for estimating nucleated cell counts. This table comes from immunoSEQ multiplex PCR, and its TCRdb copy is limited to in-frame clones, with some not included. That table furnishes V, J and clone size, whereas the DNA furnished D and trimming. Here the sample spans approximately 110,000 clones, 65% to 85% being singletons. The CDR3 spans 14 residues. The germline V and J ends were trimmed by 8 bases and 4 bases, with 17 bases remaining between them. Germline-derived CDR1 and CDR2 are SNHLY and FYNNEI.

The clonotype originates from a man over 45 with acute or convalescent COVID-19. J is TRBJ1-2 and V is TRBV2; TRBD1 might be the D (6 bases). Source material: peripheral blood. The CDR3 here is CASGEDRFAYGYTF. The CDR3 nucleotides are TGTGCCAGCGGCGAGGACAGATTCGCCTATGGCTACACCTTC.